At least ten counts were recorded for the clone carrying this T cell receptor (beta chain). Its specificity is not known. Amplified TCR beta CDR3 regions derived from RNA transcripts. An initial round of RT-PCR targeting the TCR CDR3 relied on the HTBI primer set. TCRdb re-derived calls from the multiplex PCR reads in MiXCR, one entry per CDR3 protein. The table records almost 350,000 distinct CDR3 sequences, roughly 20% of them present only once. Germline V gene sequence: CDR1 SGHTA, CDR2 FQGTGA. Between the trimmed V and J ends, which lost 2 bases and 4 bases, there was a span of 8 bases. The CDR3 contains 13 residues. This record belongs to a study of T cells in Graves' hyperthyroidism and ophthalmopathy. Study background: Prior to any treatment, at the point of initial diagnosis, peripheral blood was collected. General study results and limits: Ophthalmopathy was separated from stable hyperthyroidism by a 13 V-J model.

Pregnant or lactating patients were excluded, as were those with uncontrolled infection or other autoimmune disease. The V call is TRBV7-3, the J call TRBJ2-5, with D hard to call. The source of this sequence is a woman aged 40 to 55 with Graves' ophthalmopathy. Specimen: blood. CDR3 DNA: TGTGCCAGCAGCTTACTTTTGGGAGAGACCCAGTACTTC. Its protein product is CASSLLLGETQYF.